This record looks at one TCR beta chain sequence and its context. Its matching antigen is unknown. This sample is drawn from a study of blood T cells in healthy people across ages. Study-wide points: Fewer expanded clones and more diversity marked long-lived versus aged donors.

With each sample, at least 6 micrograms of total RNA were extracted. The CDR3 length is 14 residues. Trimming shortened V by 2 bases and J by 9 bases, and 14 bases separated the two germline ends. The V gene's germline CDR1 is MRHNA and CDR2 SNTAGT. Together with a sample-barcoded 5' primer, a J-beta primer mix was included in a second PCR lasting roughly 6 to 12 cycles. With 12 random nucleotides, a template-switch adaptor tagged each individual cDNA molecule. From each sample, at least 2.5 million paired-end reads containing CDR3 were obtained. MiXCR was run by TCRdb on the 5' RACE reads, yielding one entry per CDR3 protein. The top ten hold more than 20% of the sample, which has around 1,800,000 distinct CDR3 sequences, more than 35% seen once.

The sequenced material came from blood. The chain uses TRBV6-4 and TRBJ2-1; no definite D call. The source is a human donor in good health. CDR3 DNA sequence: TGTGCCAGCAGTGACCGCCAAGGGTGGGGTGAGCAGTTCTTC. Encoded protein: CASSDRQGWGEQFF.